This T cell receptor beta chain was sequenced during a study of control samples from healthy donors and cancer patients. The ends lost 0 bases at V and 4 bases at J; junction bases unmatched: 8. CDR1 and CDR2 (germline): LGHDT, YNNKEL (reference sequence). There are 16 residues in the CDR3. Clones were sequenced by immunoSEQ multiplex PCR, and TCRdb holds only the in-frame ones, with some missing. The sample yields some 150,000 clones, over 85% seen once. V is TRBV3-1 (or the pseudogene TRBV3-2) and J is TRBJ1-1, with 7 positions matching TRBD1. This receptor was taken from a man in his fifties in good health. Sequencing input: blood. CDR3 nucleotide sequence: TGTGCCAGCAGCCAAGATAGGAGGGGGCCAAGCACTGAAGCTTTCTTT. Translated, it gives CASSQDRRGPSTEAFF.